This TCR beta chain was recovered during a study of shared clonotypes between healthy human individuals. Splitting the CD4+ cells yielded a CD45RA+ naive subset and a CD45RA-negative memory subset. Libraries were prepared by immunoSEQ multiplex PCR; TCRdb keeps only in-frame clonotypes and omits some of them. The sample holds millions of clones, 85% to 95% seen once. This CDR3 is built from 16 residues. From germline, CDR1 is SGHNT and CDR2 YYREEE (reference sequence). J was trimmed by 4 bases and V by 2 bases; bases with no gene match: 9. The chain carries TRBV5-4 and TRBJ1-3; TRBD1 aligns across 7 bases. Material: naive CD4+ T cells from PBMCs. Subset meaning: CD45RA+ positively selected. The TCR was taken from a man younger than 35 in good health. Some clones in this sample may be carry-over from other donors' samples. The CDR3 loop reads CASSFRDSGLGNTIYF. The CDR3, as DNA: TGTGCCAGCAGCTTCCGGGACAGTGGCCTAGGAAACACCATATATTTT.